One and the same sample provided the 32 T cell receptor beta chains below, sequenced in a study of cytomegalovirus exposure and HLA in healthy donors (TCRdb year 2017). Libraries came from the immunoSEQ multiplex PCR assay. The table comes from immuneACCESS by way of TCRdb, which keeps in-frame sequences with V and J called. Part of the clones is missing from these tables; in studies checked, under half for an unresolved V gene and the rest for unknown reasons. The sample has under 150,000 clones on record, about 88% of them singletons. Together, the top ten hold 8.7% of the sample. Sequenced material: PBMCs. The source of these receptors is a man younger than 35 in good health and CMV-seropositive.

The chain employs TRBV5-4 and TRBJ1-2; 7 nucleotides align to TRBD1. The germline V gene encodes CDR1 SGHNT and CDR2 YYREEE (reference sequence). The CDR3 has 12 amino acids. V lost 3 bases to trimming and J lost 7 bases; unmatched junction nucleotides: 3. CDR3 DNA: TGTGCCAGCAGCTCGAACAGGGGTGGCTACACCTTC. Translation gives CASSSNRGGYTF.

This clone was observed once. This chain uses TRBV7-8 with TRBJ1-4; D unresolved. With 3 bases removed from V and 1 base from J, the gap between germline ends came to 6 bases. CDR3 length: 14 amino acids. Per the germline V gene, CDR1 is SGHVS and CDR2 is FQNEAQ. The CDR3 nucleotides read TGTGCCAGCAGCTTTACAGAAACTAATGAAAAACTGTTTTTT. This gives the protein CASSFTETNEKLFF.

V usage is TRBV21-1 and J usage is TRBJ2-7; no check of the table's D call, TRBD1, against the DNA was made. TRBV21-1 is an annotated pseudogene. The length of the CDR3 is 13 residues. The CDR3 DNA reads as TGTGCCAGCAGCACGGAGACAGGGTACGAGCAGTACTTC. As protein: CASSTETGYEQYF.

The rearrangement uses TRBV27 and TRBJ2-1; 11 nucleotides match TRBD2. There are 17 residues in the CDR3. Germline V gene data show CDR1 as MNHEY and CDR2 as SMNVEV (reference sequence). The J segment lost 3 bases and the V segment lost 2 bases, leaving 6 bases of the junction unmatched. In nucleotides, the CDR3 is TGTGCCAGCAGTTTAACTAGCGGGGGTGGGGTCTACAATGAGCAGTTCTTC. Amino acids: CASSLTSGGGVYNEQFF.

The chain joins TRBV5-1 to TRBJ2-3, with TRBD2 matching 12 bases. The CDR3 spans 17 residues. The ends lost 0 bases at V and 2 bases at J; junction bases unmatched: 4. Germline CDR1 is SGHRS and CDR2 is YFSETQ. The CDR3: CASSLGLAGDLTDTQYF. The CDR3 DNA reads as TGCGCCAGCAGCTTGGGACTAGCGGGGGACCTCACAGATACGCAGTATTTT.

DNA for the CDR3: TGTGCCAGCAGTTACTCGGCGGCCGAGCAGTACTTC. Protein: CASSYSAAEQYF. The chain links TRBV6-6 to TRBJ2-7; D ambiguous. The V end lost 0 bases, the J end lost 6 bases, and 6 bases lay between the germline ends. The CDR3 runs 12 residues. Germline CDR1 MNHNY, CDR2 SVGAGI (reference sequence).

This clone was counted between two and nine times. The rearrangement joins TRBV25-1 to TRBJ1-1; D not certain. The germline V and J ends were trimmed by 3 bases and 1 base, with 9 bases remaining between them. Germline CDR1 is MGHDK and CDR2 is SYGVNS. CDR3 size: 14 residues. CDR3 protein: CASSEHGSNTEAFF. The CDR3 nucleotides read TGTGCCAGCAGTGAGCACGGTTCGAACACTGAAGCTTTCTTT.

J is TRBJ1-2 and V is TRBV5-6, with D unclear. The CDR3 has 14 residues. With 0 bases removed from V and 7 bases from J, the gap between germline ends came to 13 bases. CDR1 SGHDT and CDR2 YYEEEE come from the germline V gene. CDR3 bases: TGTGCCAGCAGCTTGGGGGCGGGGAGGGCTGGCTACACCTTC. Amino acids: CASSLGAGRAGYTF.

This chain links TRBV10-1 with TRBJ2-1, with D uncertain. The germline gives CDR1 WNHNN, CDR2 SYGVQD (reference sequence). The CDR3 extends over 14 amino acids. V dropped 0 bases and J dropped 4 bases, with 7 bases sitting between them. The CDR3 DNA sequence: TGCGCCAGCAGTGAGTCGACGGGTTACAATGAGCAGTTCTTC. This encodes CASSESTGYNEQFF.

Here the CDR3 reads CASSLGRELQYF. The CDR3 nucleotides read TGTGCCAGCAGCTTGGGACGGGAGCTGCAGTATTTT. The chain has TRBV5-6 and TRBJ2-3; D may be TRBD2 (6 bases). Germline CDR1 is SGHDT and CDR2 is YYEEEE. With 0 bases removed from V and 11 bases from J, the gap between germline ends came to 10 bases. This CDR3 is built from 12 residues.

The CDR3 loop is CASSENPSGDATNEKLFF. The CDR3 coding sequence is TGTGCCAGCAGTGAAAATCCGTCGGGTGATGCAACTAATGAAAAACTGTTTTTT. This chain uses TRBV2 with TRBJ1-4; no definite D call. The CDR3 sequence is 18 residues long. Trimming took 2 bases from V and 0 from J, leaving 16 bases between them. The germline V gene has CDR1 SNHLY and CDR2 FYNNEI.

The CDR3 loop reads CASTNLAGVNEQFF. CDR3 coding DNA: TGTGCCAGCACAAACCTAGCGGGAGTTAATGAGCAGTTCTTC. This chain connects TRBV5-6 to TRBJ2-1; 10 bases fit TRBD2. CDR3 size: 14 residues. Trimming at V came to 6 bases and at J to 7 bases, leaving 7 bases not matched to a gene. In germline, CDR1 is SGHDT, CDR2 YYEEEE. Full variable domain (remainder filled in from reference TRBV5-6 and TRBJ2-1): DAGVTQSPTHLIKTRGQQVTLRCSPKSGHDTVSWYQQALGQGPQFIFQYYEEEERQRGNFPDRFSGHQFPNYSSELNVNALLLGDSALYLCASTNLAGVNEQFFGPGTRLTVL.

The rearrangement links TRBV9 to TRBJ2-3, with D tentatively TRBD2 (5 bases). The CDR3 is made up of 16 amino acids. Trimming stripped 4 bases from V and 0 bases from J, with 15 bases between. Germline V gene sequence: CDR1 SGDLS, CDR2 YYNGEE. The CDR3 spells CASSFVGSPSTDTQYF. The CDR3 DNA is TGTGCCAGCAGCTTCGTAGGGAGCCCTAGCACAGATACGCAGTATTTT.

The CDR3: CASSPADYGYTF. The CDR3 nucleotides read TGTGCCAGCAGTCCAGCGGACTATGGCTACACCTTC. The rearrangement links TRBV2 to TRBJ1-2, with D unclear. The CDR3 is made up of 12 amino acids. Deletions cut 5 bases from V and 3 bases from J, with 7 bases between. Germline-derived CDR1 and CDR2 are SNHLY and FYNNEI.

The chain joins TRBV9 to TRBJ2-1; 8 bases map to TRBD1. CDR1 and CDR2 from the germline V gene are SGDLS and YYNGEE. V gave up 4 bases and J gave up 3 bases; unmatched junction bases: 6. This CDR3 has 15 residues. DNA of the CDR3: TGTGCCAGCAGCTCCAGGGGGCAGCGCTACAATGAGCAGTTCTTC. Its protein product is CASSSRGQRYNEQFF.

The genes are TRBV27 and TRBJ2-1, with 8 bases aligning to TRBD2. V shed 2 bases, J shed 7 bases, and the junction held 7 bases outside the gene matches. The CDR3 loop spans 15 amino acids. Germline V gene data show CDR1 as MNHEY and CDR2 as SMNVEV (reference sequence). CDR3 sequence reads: CASSLMAGGWNEQFF. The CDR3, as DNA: TGTGCCAGCAGTTTAATGGCGGGAGGTTGGAATGAGCAGTTCTTC.

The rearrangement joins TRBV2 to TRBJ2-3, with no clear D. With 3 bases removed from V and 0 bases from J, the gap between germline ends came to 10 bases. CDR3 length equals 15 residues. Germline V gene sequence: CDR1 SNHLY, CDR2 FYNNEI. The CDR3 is CASSDLVVSTDTQYF. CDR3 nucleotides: TGTGCCAGCAGTGACCTCGTAGTTAGCACAGATACGCAGTATTTT.

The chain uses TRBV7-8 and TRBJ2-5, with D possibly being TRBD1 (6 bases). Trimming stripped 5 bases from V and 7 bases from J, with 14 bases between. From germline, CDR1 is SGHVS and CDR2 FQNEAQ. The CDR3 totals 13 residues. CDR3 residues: CASSTIEGGTQYF. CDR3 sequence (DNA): TGTGCCAGCAGCACCATCGAAGGGGGGACCCAGTACTTC. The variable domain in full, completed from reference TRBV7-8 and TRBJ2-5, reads GAGVSQSPRYKVAKRGQDVALRCDPISGHVSLFWYQQALGQGPEFLTYFQNEAQLDKSGLPSDRFFAERPEGSVSTLKIQRTQQEDSAVYLCASSTIEGGTQYFGPGTRLLVL.

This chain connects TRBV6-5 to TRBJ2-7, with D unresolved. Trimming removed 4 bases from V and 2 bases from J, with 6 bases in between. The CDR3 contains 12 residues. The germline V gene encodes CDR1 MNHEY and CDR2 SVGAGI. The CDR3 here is CASSSSPYEQYF. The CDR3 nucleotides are TGTGCCAGCAGTTCCAGTCCCTACGAGCAGTACTTC.

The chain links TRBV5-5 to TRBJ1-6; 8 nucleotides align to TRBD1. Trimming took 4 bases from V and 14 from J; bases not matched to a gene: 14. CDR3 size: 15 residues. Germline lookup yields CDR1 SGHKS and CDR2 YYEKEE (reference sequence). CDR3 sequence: CASSDTTGATFALHF. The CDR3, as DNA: TGTGCCAGCAGCGATACGACAGGGGCCACTTTCGCCCTCCACTTT. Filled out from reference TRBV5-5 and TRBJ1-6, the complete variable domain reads DAGVTQSPTHLIKTRGQQVTLRCSPISGHKSVSWYQQVLGQGPQFIFQYYEKEERGRGNFPDRFSARQFPNYSSELNVNALLLGDSALYLCASSDTTGATFALHFGNGTRLTVT.

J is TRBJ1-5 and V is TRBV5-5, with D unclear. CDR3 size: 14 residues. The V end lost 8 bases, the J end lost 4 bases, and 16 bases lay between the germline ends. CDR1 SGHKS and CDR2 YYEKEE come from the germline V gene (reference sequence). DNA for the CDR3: TGTGCCAGTCGGCCCGGGGTGGGTAATCAGCCCCAGCATTTT. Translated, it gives CASRPGVGNQPQHF.

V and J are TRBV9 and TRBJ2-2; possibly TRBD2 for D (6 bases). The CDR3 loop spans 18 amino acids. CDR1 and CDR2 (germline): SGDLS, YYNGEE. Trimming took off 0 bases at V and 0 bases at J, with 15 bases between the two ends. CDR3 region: CASSVDLGAGTNTGELFF. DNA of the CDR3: TGTGCCAGCAGCGTAGACCTAGGGGCGGGAACGAACACCGGGGAGCTGTTTTTT. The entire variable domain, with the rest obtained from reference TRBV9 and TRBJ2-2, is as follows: DSGVTQTPKHLITATGQRVTLRCSPRSGDLSVYWYQQSLDQGLQFLIQYYNGEERAKGNILERFSAQQFPDLHSELNLSSLELGDSALYFCASSVDLGAGTNTGELFFGEGSRLTVL.

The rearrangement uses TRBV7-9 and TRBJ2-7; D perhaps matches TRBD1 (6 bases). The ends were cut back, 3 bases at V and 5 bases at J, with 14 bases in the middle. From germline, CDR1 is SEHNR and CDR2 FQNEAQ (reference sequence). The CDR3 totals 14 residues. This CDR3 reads CASSLGWQGNEQYF. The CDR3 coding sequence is TGTGCCAGCAGCTTGGGATGGCAGGGGAACGAGCAGTACTTC.

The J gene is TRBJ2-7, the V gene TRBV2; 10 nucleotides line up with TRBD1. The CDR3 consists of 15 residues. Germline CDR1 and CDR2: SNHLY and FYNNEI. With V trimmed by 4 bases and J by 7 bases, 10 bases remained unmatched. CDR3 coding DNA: TGTGCCAGCAGTGGAGGGACAGGGGCAGGGGAGGAGCAGTACTTC. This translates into CASSGGTGAGEEQYF.

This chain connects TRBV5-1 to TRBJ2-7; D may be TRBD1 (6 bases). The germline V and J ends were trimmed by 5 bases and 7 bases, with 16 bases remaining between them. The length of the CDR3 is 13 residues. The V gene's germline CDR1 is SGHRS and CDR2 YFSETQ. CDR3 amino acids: CASSLPGAGEQYF. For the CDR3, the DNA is TGCGCCAGCAGTCTGCCAGGGGCTGGGGAGCAGTACTTC.

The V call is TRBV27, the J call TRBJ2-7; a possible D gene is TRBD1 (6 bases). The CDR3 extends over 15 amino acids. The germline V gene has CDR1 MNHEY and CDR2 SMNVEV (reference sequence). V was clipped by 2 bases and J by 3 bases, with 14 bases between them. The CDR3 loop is CASSLVGGADYEQYF. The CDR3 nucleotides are TGTGCCAGCAGTTTAGTTGGGGGCGCTGACTACGAGCAGTACTTC.

The CDR3 DNA sequence: TGTGCCAGCAGCTTATCGATGATGTTGAGTCATGAGCAGTTCTTC. It translates to CASSLSMMLSHEQFF. V usage is TRBV7-8 and J usage is TRBJ2-1, with D uncertain. CDR1 and CDR2 (germline): SGHVS, FQNEAQ. The CDR3 loop spans 15 amino acids. Trimming removed 2 bases from V and 8 bases from J, with 16 bases in between.

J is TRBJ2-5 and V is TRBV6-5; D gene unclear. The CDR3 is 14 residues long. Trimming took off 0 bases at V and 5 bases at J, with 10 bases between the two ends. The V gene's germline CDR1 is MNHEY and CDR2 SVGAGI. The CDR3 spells CASSYSTGWETQYF. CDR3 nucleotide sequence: TGTGCCAGCAGTTACTCGACCGGGTGGGAGACCCAGTACTTC.

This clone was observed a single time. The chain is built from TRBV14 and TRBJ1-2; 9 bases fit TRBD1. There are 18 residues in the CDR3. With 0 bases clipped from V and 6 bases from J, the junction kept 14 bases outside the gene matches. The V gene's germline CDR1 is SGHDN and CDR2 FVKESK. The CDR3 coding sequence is TGTGCCAGCAGCCAAGATCGGGGTCTCGGGACAGGGAGCCATGGCTACACCTTC. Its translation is CASSQDRGLGTGSHGYTF.

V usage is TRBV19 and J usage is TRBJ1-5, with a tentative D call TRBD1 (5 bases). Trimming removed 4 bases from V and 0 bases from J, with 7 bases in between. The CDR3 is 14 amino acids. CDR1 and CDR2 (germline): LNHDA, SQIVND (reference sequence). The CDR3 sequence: CASSRGSSNQPQHF. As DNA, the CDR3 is TGTGCCAGTAGTAGGGGCAGTAGCAATCAGCCCCAGCATTTT.

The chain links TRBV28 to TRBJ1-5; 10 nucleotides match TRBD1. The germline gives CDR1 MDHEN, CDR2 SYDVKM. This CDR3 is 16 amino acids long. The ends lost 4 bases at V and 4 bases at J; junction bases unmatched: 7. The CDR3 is CASSSSDRGQNQPQHF. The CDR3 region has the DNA TGTGCCAGCAGTTCATCTGACAGGGGGCAGAATCAGCCCCAGCATTTT.

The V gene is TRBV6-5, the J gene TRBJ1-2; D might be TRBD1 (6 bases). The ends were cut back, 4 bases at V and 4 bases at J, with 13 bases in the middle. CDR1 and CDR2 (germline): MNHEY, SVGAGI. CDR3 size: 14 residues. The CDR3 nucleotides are TGTGCCAGCAGTTCCACAGGGAGGGGCTATGGCTACACCTTC. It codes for CASSSTGRGYGYTF.